One sample yielded the 5 T cell receptor beta chains listed below, sequenced in a study of blood T cells in healthy people across ages. It was with a sample-barcoded 5' primer and a J-beta primer mix that a second PCR of roughly 6 to 11 cycles was run. TCRdb used MiXCR to reprocess the 5' RACE reads, holding one entry per CDR3 protein. The table shows roughly 730,000 distinct CDR3 sequences, with more than 55% occurring only once. Input material: blood. The origin of the receptors is a man between 40 and 49 years old in good health.

The J gene is TRBJ2-3, the V gene TRBV20-1; 9 nucleotides agree with TRBD2. The J segment lost 3 bases and the V segment lost 3 bases, leaving 13 bases of the junction unmatched. Germline-derived CDR1 and CDR2 are DFQATT and SNEGSKA (reference sequence). CDR3 size: 17 residues. The CDR3 DNA is TGCAGTGCTAGTAGCCCGACTAGCGGAGGAGGGACAGATACGCAGTATTTT. Its protein is CSASSPTSGGGTDTQYF.

This clonotype has only one observation. The gene calls are TRBV7-8 and TRBJ1-5; D remains unclear. Trimming pared 2 bases from V and 5 bases from J, leaving 7 bases between. The CDR3 is made up of 13 amino acids. Germline V lookup: CDR1 SGHVS, CDR2 FQNEAQ. CDR3 region: CASSLFFDQPQHF. Written as DNA, the CDR3 is TGTGCCAGCAGCTTATTTTTCGATCAGCCCCAGCATTTT.

The chain employs TRBV7-6 and TRBJ2-5; no firm D call. The J call may be wrong; the DNA end is better matched by TRBJ2-7. Looked up from germline, CDR1 is SGHVS and CDR2 is FNYEAQ. The length of the CDR3 is 13 residues. The CDR3 DNA is TGTGCCAGCAGCCGAACCCTAACGGCCGAGCAGTACTTC. The encoded protein is CASSRTLTAEQYF.

The genes are TRBV2 and TRBJ2-3, with D hard to call. This CDR3 is built from 13 residues. The V gene lost 6 bases and the J gene lost 4 bases, with 11 bases spanning the gap. Germline V gene data show CDR1 as SNHLY and CDR2 as FYNNEI. CDR3 DNA sequence: TGTGCCAGCAGGGCCTTCGGTGCAGATACGCAGTATTTT. This sequence encodes CASRAFGADTQYF.

The rearrangement links TRBV7-3 to TRBJ1-5; TRBD1 might be the D (5 bases). The CDR3 length is 13 residues. V dropped 2 bases and J dropped 4 bases, with 6 bases sitting between them. CDR1 and CDR2 (germline): SGHTA, FQGTGA. The CDR3 nucleotides read TGTGCCAGCAGCTTAGGGGCTAATCAGCCCCAGCATTTT. This gives the protein CASSLGANQPQHF.